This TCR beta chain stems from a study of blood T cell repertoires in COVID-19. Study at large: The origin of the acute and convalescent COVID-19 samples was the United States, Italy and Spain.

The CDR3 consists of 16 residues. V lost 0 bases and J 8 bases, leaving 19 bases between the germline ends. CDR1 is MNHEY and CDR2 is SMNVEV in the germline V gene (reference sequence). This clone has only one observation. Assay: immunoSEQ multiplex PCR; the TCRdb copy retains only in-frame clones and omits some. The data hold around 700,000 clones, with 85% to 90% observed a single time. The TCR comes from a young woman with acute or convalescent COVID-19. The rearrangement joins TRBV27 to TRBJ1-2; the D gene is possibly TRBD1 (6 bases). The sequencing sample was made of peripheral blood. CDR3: CASSLSGTITGYGYTF. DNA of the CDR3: TGTGCCAGCAGTTTATCGGGCACCATCACAGGGTACGGCTACACCTTC.